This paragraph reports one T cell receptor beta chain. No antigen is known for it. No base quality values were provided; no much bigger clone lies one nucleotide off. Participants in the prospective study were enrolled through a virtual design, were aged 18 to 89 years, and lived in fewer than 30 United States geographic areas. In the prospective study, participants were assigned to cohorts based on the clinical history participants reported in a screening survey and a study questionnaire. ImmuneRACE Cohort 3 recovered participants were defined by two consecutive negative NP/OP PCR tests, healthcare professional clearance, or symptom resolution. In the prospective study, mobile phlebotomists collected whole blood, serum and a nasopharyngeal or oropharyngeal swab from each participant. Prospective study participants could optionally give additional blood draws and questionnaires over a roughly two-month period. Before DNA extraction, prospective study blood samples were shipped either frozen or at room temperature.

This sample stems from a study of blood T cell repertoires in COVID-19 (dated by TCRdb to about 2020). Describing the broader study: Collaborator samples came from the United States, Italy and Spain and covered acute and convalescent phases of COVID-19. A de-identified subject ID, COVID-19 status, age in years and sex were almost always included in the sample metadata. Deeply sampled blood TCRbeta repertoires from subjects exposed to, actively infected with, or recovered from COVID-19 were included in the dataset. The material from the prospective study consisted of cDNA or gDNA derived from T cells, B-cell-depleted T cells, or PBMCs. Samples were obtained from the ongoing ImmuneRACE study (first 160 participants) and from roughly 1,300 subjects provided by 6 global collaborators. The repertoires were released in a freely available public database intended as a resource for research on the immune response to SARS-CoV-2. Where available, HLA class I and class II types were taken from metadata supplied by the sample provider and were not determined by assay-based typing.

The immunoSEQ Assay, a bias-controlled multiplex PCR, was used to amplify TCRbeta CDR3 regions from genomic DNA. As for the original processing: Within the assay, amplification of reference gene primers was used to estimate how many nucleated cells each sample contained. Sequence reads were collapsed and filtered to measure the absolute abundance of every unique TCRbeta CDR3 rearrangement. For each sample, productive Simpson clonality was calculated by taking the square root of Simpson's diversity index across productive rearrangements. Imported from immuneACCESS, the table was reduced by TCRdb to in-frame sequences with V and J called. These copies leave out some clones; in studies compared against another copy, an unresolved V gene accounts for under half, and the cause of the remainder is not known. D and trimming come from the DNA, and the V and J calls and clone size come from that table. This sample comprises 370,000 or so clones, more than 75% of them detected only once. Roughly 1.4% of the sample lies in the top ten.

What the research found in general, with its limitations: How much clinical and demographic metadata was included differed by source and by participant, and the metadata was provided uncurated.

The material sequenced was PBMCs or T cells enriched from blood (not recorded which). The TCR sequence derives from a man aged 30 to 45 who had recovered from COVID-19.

The CDR3 sequence is CASLRTGARGYTF. The nucleotide sequence reads TGTGCCAGCTTACGGACAGGGGCGCGAGGCTACACCTTC. The chain employs TRBV18 and TRBJ1-2; 9 bases in the junction line up with TRBD1. Inclusive of the bounding cysteine and phenylalanine, the CDR3 is 13 residues long. The CDR3 DNA has 39 bases and is translated from base 1. V is cut back by 7 bases and J by 8 bases, with 8 bases in the junction unmatched. CDR1 and CDR2 are read off the germline V gene as KGHSH and LQKENI.